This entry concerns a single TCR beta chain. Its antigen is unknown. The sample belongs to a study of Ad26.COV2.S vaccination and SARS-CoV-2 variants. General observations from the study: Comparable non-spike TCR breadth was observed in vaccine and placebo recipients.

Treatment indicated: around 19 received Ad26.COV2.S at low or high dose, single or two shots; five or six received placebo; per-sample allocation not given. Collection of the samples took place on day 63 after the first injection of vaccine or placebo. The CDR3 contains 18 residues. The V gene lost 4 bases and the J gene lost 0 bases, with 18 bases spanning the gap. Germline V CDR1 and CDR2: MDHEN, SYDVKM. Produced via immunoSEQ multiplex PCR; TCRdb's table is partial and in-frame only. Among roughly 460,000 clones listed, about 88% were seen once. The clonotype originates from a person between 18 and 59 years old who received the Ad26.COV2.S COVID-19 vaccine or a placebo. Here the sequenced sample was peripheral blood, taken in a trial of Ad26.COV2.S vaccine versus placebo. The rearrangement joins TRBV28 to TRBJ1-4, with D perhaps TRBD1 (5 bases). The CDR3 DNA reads TGTGCCAGCAGTTCAACTGGCGGGGGGATTGCAACTAATGAAAAACTGTTTTTT. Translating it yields CASSSTGGGIATNEKLFF. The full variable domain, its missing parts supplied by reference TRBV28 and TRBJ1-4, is DVKVTQSSRYLVKRTGEKVFLECVQDMDHENMFWYRQDPGLGLRLIYFSYDVKMKEKGDIPEGYSVSREKKERFSLILESASTNQTSMYLCASSSTGGGIATNEKLFFGSGTQLSVL.